These 10 T cell receptor beta chains were all obtained from the same sample, sequenced in a study of blood T cell repertoires in COVID-19. TCRdb's table, derived via immunoSEQ multiplex PCR, lists solely in-frame clones and lacks some. The top ten hold approximately 2.5% of the sample, which has 75,000 to 95,000 clones, 90% seen once. Sample: peripheral blood. The receptor set was obtained from a human donor in a cohort sampled during active COVID-19.

The chain links TRBV5-1 to TRBJ2-2; 8 nucleotides align to TRBD2. The CDR3 spans 15 residues. Germline V CDR1 and CDR2: SGHRS, YFSETQ. V lost 6 bases and J lost 5; bases outside the gene matches: 9. CDR3 coding DNA: TGCGCCAGCATACCCGGGACTAGTGGAACCGGGGAGCTGTTTTTT. It yields the protein CASIPGTSGTGELFF. The entire variable domain, with the rest obtained from reference TRBV5-1 and TRBJ2-2, is as follows: KAGVTQTPRYLIKTRGQQVTLSCSPISGHRSVSWYQQTPGQGLQFLFEYFSETQRNKGNFPGRFSGRQFSNSRSEMNVSTLELGDSALYLCASIPGTSGTGELFFGEGSRLTVL.

The chain couples TRBV3-1 (or the pseudogene TRBV3-2) to TRBJ2-5; 13 nucleotides line up with TRBD2. Germline V gene data show CDR1 as LGHDT and CDR2 as YNNKEL (reference sequence). The CDR3 sequence is 16 residues long. With 4 bases clipped from V and 5 bases from J, the junction kept 7 bases outside the gene matches. The chain's CDR3 is CASSPTSGRALETQYF. The CDR3 bases are TGTGCCAGCAGCCCAACTAGCGGGAGGGCCCTGGAGACCCAGTACTTC.

The chain recombines TRBV6-5 with TRBJ2-3; TRBD1 matches at 7 bases. The CDR3 loop spans 13 amino acids. The V gene end was trimmed by 9 bases and the J gene end by 0 bases; junction bases not matched to a gene: 3. The germline CDR1 and CDR2 sequences are MNHEY and SVGAGI. As DNA, the CDR3 is TGTGCCAGTGACAGGGACAGCACAGATACGCAGTATTTT. Protein sequence: CASDRDSTDTQYF.

The chain links TRBV6-5 to TRBJ2-7; D perhaps matches TRBD1 (6 bases). This CDR3 has 12 residues. Trimming removed 6 bases at V and 7 bases at J, with 13 bases between. Germline V gene lookup returns CDR1 MNHEY and CDR2 SVGAGI. The CDR3 nucleotides read TGTGCCAGCAGCTATGACAGGATAGAGCAGTACTTC. The encoded protein is CASSYDRIEQYF.

The genes are TRBV2 and TRBJ2-1, with a tentative D call TRBD1 (5 bases). CDR1 is SNHLY, CDR2 FYNNEI, per germline. The CDR3 has 15 amino acids. V lost 2 bases to trimming and J lost 4 bases, with 12 bases between them. The CDR3 loop is CASSESQAVYNEQFF. DNA of the CDR3: TGTGCCAGCAGTGAATCACAGGCAGTTTACAATGAGCAGTTCTTC.

This sequence joins TRBV5-6 and TRBJ1-3, with 8 bases fitting TRBD1. The CDR3 has 14 amino acids. Losses at the gene ends were 5 bases for V and 0 bases for J; bases not matched to a gene: 1. Germline CDR1 is SGHDT and CDR2 is YYEEEE. CDR3: CASSGQGSGNTIYF. Here the CDR3 DNA reads TGTGCCAGCAGTGGACAGGGCTCTGGAAACACCATATATTTT.

This chain uses TRBV27 with TRBJ2-3, with TRBD1 matching over 8 bases. Germline CDR1 MNHEY, CDR2 SMNVEV (reference sequence). The junction had 9 bases not matched to a gene; V was cut back by 5 bases and J by 5 bases. The CDR3 is 15 residues long. The CDR3 here is CASSPDRVVGDTQYF. For the CDR3, the DNA is TGTGCCAGCAGTCCGGACAGGGTCGTTGGAGATACGCAGTATTTT.

The chain employs TRBV25-1 and TRBJ2-2; 7 bases agree with TRBD2. Germline CDR1 MGHDK, CDR2 SYGVNS. After removal of 4 bases from V and 4 bases from J, the junction contained 6 bases not matched to a gene. This CDR3 is built from 15 residues. The CDR3 is CASSGPGGITGELFF. CDR3 sequence (DNA): TGTGCCAGCAGTGGGCCCGGGGGGATCACCGGGGAGCTGTTTTTT.

The genes are TRBV7-2 and TRBJ1-2, with 10 bases aligning to TRBD1. After removal of 4 bases from V and 8 bases from J, the junction contained 7 bases not matched to a gene. This CDR3 is built from 14 residues. Germline V gene data show CDR1 as SGHTA and CDR2 as FQGNSA. CDR3 loop: CASSYRQGAQGYTF. In DNA form, the CDR3 reads TGTGCCAGCAGCTACCGACAGGGGGCTCAAGGCTACACCTTC.

The chain is built from TRBV2 and TRBJ1-5; 7 bases fit TRBD1. This CDR3 has 13 amino acids. J was trimmed by 4 bases and V by 8 bases; bases with no gene match: 5. Germline V gene lookup returns CDR1 SNHLY and CDR2 FYNNEI. Here the CDR3 reads CASDRQGNQPQHF. CDR3 in DNA: TGTGCCAGCGATCGACAGGGAAATCAGCCCCAGCATTTT. Based on the CDR3 plus reference TRBV2 and TRBJ1-5, the full variable domain is EPEVTQTPSHQVTQMGQEVILRCVPISNHLYFYWYRQILGQKVEFLVSFYNNEISEKSEIFDDQFSVERPDGSNFTLKIRSTKLEDSAMYFCASDRQGNQPQHFGDGTRLSIL.